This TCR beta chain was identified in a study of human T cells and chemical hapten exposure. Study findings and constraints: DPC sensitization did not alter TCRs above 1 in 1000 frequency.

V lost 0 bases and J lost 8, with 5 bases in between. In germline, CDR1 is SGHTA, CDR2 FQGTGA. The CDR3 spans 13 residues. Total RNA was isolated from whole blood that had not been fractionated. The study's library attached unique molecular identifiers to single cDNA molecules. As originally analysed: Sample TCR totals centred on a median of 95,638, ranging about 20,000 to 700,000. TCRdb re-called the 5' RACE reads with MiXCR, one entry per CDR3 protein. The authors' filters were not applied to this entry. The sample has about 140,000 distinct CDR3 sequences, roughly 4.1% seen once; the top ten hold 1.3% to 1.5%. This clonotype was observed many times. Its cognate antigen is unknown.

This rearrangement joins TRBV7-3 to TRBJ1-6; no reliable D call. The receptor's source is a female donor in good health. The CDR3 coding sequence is TGTGCCAGCAGCTTAACTGTGGATTCACCCCTCCACTTT. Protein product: CASSLTVDSPLHF.